This entry is about one T cell receptor beta chain. RNA extraction was followed by reverse transcription into cDNA, which acted as the sequencing template. The repertoire was sequenced with immunoSEQ multiplex PCR; TCRdb's copy has only in-frame clones and lacks some. The sample includes more than 150,000 clones, approximately 53% of them seen just once. This CDR3 region has 13 residues. Germline V gives CDR1 SNHLY, CDR2 FYNNEI. V was trimmed by 3 bases and J by 8 bases, leaving 11 bases between them. This specimen belongs to a study of CD8+ T cells in alopecia areata. The J gene is TRBJ1-5, the V gene TRBV2; perhaps TRBD1 as D (5 bases). This material consisted of CD8+ T cells sorted from blood, taken at week 0. The receptor's source is a human donor with alopecia areata. CDR3 sequence: CASSETAGEPQHF. The CDR3 coding sequence is TGTGCCAGCAGTGAGACCGCGGGGGAGCCCCAGCATTTT.